The rows below give T cell receptor beta chains drawn from one sample of a study of shared clonotypes between healthy human individuals. Using immunoSEQ multiplex PCR, the repertoire was profiled, and TCRdb retains in-frame clones only, with some absent. This sample has under 1,900,000 clones; approximately 98.5% occur once, and the top ten carry about 0.35%. Sequenced sample: naive CD4+ T cells sorted from blood. The receptors derive from a man aged 30-40 years in good health. Each CDR3 is given with its conserved first and last residue. A D gene is named only where the DNA matches it firmly. Where a row states a size, it is once, few, many or the class of an expanded clone; other rows omit it.

TRBD1	TRBV29-1	TRBJ2-7	-	CSAGQNYEQYF	TGCAGCGCGGGACAGAATTACGAGCAGTACTTC
-	TRBV6-6	TRBJ2-7	-	CASSPGTGYEQYF	TGTGCCAGCAGCCCCGGGACGGGCTACGAGCAGTACTTC
TRBD1	TRBV18	TRBJ2-7	-	CASSRTGLSSYEQYF	TGTGCCAGCTCAAGGACAGGACTTAGCTCCTACGAGCAGTACTTC
-	TRBV15	TRBJ2-3	-	CATSRDLLVVTQYF	TGTGCCACCAGCAGAGATCTCCTGGTTGTTACGCAGTATTTT
-	TRBV21-1	TRBJ1-1	-	CASSKVDGEAFF	TGTGCCAGCAGCAAAGTGGACGGTGAAGCTTTCTTT
TRBD1	TRBV5-1	TRBJ1-1	-	CASSLGQGAQAFF	TGCGCCAGCAGCTTGGGTCAGGGGGCGCAAGCTTTCTTT
-	TRBV6-5	TRBJ1-1	-	CASKLDSLNTEAFF	TGTGCCAGCAAACTAGACAGCCTGAACACTGAAGCTTTCTTT
TRBD1	TRBV7-9	TRBJ2-5	-	CAGQGGETQYF	TGTGCCGGACAGGGAGGCGAGACCCAGTACTTC
-	TRBV5-1	TRBJ1-2	-	CASSLAGRIYGYTF	TGCGCCAGCAGCTTGGCCGGCCGAATCTATGGCTACACCTTC
-	TRBV10-2	TRBJ2-1	-	CASSESGRGDEQFF	TGCGCCAGCAGTGAGTCGGGACGGGGCGATGAGCAGTTCTTC
TRBD2	TRBV10-3	TRBJ2-7	-	CAIRSPSGGKSEQYF	TGTGCCATCAGGAGCCCTTCCGGGGGGAAAAGCGAGCAGTACTTC
TRBD1	TRBV27	TRBJ2-7	-	CASSRLTGGLYEQYF	TGTGCCAGCAGTCGTTTGACAGGGGGATTGTACGAGCAGTACTTC
-	TRBV6-5	TRBJ1-5	-	CASSYLSDGNQPQHF	TGTGCCAGCAGTTACTTGAGCGACGGTAATCAGCCCCAGCATTTT
-	TRBV2	TRBJ2-7	-	CASSEGLSYEQYF	TGTGCCAGCAGTGAGGGTCTCTCCTACGAGCAGTACTTC
TRBD1	TRBV11-2	TRBJ2-7	-	CASSPGTVWEQYF	TGTGCCAGCAGCCCTGGGACAGTCTGGGAGCAGTACTTC
-	TRBV19	TRBJ2-7	-	CASSWDSGGYEQYF	TGTGCCAGTAGTTGGGACAGCGGAGGGTACGAGCAGTACTTC
-	TRBV28	TRBJ2-1	-	CASSSSLREQFF	TGTGCCAGCTCATCCTCTCTCAGGGAGCAGTTCTTC
-	TRBV7-9	TRBJ2-2	-	CASRLETGELFF	TGTGCCAGCAGGTTAGAGACCGGGGAGCTGTTTTTT
-	TRBV27	TRBJ2-3	-	CASSSPSHSGSSTDTQYF	TGTGCCAGCAGTTCCCCCAGCCATAGCGGAAGTAGCACAGATACGCAGTATTTT
TRBD2	TRBV30	TRBJ2-5	-	CAWSVGAGAGETQYF	TGTGCCTGGAGTGTAGGTGCGGGAGCGGGAGAGACCCAGTACTTC
TRBD2	TRBV19	TRBJ2-2	-	CASIIDGLAGTGELFF	TGTGCCAGTATCATAGATGGACTAGCGGGTACCGGGGAGCTGTTTTTT
-	TRBV21-1	TRBJ2-1	once	CASSKGLREQFF	TGTGCCAGCAGCAAGGGACTACGGGAGCAGTTCTTC
-	TRBV19	TRBJ1-5	-	CASSIQLRNQPQHF	TGTGCCAGTAGTATACAGTTGCGGAATCAGCCCCAGCATTTT
-	TRBV5-1	TRBJ2-2	-	CASSGTNTGELFF	TGCGCCAGCAGTGGGACGAACACCGGGGAGCTGTTTTTT
TRBD2	TRBV11-2	TRBJ2-7	once	CASSPTSGSSYEQYF	TGTGCCAGCAGCCCGACTAGCGGTTCATCCTACGAGCAGTACTTC
TRBD2	TRBV4-1	TRBJ2-1	-	CASSHTGTSGRADNEQFF	TGCGCCAGCAGCCACACCGGGACTAGCGGGAGGGCCGATAATGAGCAGTTCTTC
TRBD2	TRBV6-1	TRBJ2-3	-	CASSEEVAGVTDTQYF	TGTGCCAGCAGTGAAGAAGTAGCGGGGGTCACAGATACGCAGTATTTT
-	TRBV28	TRBJ2-7	-	CASSFGAFRDSYEQYF	TGTGCCAGCAGTTTCGGGGCCTTCCGGGATTCCTACGAGCAGTACTTC
-	TRBV5-6	TRBJ2-7	-	CASSLGRTHEQYF	TGTGCCAGCAGTTTAGGACGGACCCACGAGCAGTACTTC
-	TRBV6-6	TRBJ2-3	-	CASSPAPGQFPDTQYF	TGTGCCAGCAGCCCAGCCCCTGGACAGTTCCCAGATACGCAGTATTTT
TRBD2	TRBV6-1	TRBJ2-7	-	CASSEGTSPVSYEQYF	TGTGCCAGCAGTGAAGGGACTAGCCCAGTATCCTACGAGCAGTACTTC
-	TRBV11-2	TRBJ2-7	-	CASSDAPLGSYEQYF	TGTGCCAGCAGCGACGCCCCCCTCGGATCCTACGAGCAGTACTTC
-	TRBV5-8	TRBJ1-1	-	CASSLTNTEAFF	TGTGCCAGCAGCTTGACCAACACTGAAGCTTTCTTT
TRBD1	TRBV28	TRBJ2-2	once	CASSPPGQGATGELFF	TGTGCCAGCAGTCCCCCGGGACAGGGGGCCACCGGGGAGCTGTTTTTT
TRBD2	TRBV4-1	TRBJ2-3	-	CASSLELAGTDTQYF	TGCGCCAGCAGCCTCGAACTAGCGGGCACAGATACGCAGTATTTT
TRBD2	TRBV19	TRBJ2-1	-	CASSNRARAGGSYNEQFF	TGTGCCAGTAGTAATCGCGCGCGGGCGGGAGGTTCCTACAATGAGCAGTTCTTC
TRBD2	TRBV7-2	TRBJ2-3	-	CASSSSGRFSTDTQYF	TGTGCCAGCAGCTCCAGCGGGAGGTTCAGCACAGATACGCAGTATTTT